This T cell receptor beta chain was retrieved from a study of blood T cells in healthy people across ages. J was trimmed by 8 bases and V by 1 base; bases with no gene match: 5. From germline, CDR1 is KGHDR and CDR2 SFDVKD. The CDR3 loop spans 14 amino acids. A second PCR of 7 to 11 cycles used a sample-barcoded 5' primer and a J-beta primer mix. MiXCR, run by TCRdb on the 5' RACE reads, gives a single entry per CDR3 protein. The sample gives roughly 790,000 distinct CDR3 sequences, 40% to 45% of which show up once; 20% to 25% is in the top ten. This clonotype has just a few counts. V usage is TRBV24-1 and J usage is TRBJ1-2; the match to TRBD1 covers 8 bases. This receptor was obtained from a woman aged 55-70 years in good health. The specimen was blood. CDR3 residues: CATSDFGQGWGYTF. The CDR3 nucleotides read TGTGCCACCAGTGATTTTGGACAGGGATGGGGCTACACCTTC.